These 20 T cell receptor beta chains share one sample of origin, sequenced in a study of T cell clonality in common variable immunodeficiency. Sequenced by immunoSEQ multiplex PCR; TCRdb stores in-frame clones only, minus some. The profile covers roughly 34,000 clones, none occurring a single time. Sequenced: peripheral blood mononuclear cells. All receptors come from a person aged 18 to 75 in good health.

The sample holds many counts of this clone. The CDR3 goes on 3 residues after the read ends, and that part is filled in from the germline J gene. The gene calls are TRBV5-1 and TRBJ2-1; 9 bases are shared with TRBD1. Germline loops: CDR1 SGHRS, CDR2 YFSETQ. This CDR3 is built from 13 residues. V lost 8 bases to trimming and J lost 7 bases; unmatched junction nucleotides: 7. This chain's CDR3 is CASWGQGLNEQFF. CDR3 DNA (partial): TGCGCCAGTTGGGGACAGGGATTAAATGAG.

This clone was recorded at least ten times. The read stops 3 residues short of the end of the CDR3; the missing end is completed from the germline J gene. The chain employs TRBV20-1 and TRBJ1-1, with a tentative D call TRBD1 (5 bases). The CDR3 sequence is 15 residues long. Germline-derived CDR1 and CDR2 are DFQATT and SNEGSKA (reference sequence). Between the trimmed V and J ends, which lost 0 bases and 3 bases, there was a span of 14 bases. The part of the CDR3 DNA that was read is TGCAGTGCTAGAGATGGGGTCTTAGGGGACACTGAA. This codes for CSARDGVLGDTE. The whole CDR3 protein is CSARDGVLGDTEAFF.

The CDR3 reads CASSFTTGGGYDYTF. CDR3 bases read: TGCGCCAGCAGCTTTACTACAGGGGGAGGCTACGAC. The rearrangement joins TRBV5-1 to TRBJ1-2; 8 bases match TRBD1. The read is 3 residues too short to cover the CDR3 end, so that end is filled in from the germline J gene. Germline CDR1 is SGHRS and CDR2 is YFSETQ. The CDR3 extends over 15 amino acids.

This clone was seen at least ten times. The read ends 3 residues before the CDR3 terminus; that terminus is restored from the germline J gene. The chain has TRBV18 and TRBJ2-4; 9 bases are shared with TRBD1. J lost 0 bases, V lost 3 bases, and 3 bases had no gene match. Germline values: CDR1 KGHSH, CDR2 LQKENI. This CDR3 has 16 residues. CDR3 region: CASSPTGGLAKNIQYF. Partial CDR3 DNA: TGTGCCAGCTCACCCACAGGGGGCCTAGCCAAAAACATT.

This clone is labeled medium-sized (0.01 to 0.1%). The read gets to within 3 residues of the CDR3 end, and the germline J gene fills in the rest. This chain joins TRBV6-2 or TRBV6-3 and TRBJ2-7, with TRBD1 matching 7 bases. V lost 0 bases to trimming and J lost 0 bases; unmatched junction nucleotides: 2. CDR3 length: 15 residues. The V gene's germline CDR1 is MNHEY and CDR2 SVGEGT. The sequenced part of the CDR3 DNA is TGTGCCAGCAGTTACTCGGGGGACAGCTCCTACGAG. This translates into CASSYSGDSSYE. The entire CDR3 reads CASSYSGDSSYEQYF.

This clone was seen more than once but under ten times. The read falls 3 residues short of the CDR3 end, and the missing part is taken from the germline J gene. The chain uses TRBV19 and TRBJ1-5; D might be TRBD1 (5 bases). Trimming pared 8 bases from V and 2 bases from J, leaving 13 bases between. Per the germline V gene, CDR1 is LNHDA and CDR2 is SQIVND (reference sequence). This CDR3 is 14 amino acids long. CDR3 DNA, as far as it was read: TGTGCCAGTGTGGGACTCCTAGGCAATCAGCCC. Translated: CASVGLLGNQP. The complete CDR3 protein is CASVGLLGNQPQHF. The full variable domain, rest sourced from reference TRBV19 and TRBJ1-5, is DGGITQSPKYLFRKEGQNVTLSCEQNLNHDAMYWYRQDPGQGLRLIYYSQIVNDFQKGDIAEGYSVSREKKESFPLTVTSAQKNPTAFYLCASVGLLGNQPQHFGDGTRLSIL.

This clone was recorded many times. The CDR3 sequence: CASSRGVRRTEAFF. Incomplete CDR3 DNA: TGTGCCAGCAGCCGGGGGGTGAGGAGAACTGAA. This chain joins TRBV7-2 and TRBJ1-1, with a tentative D call TRBD1 (5 bases). The read stops 3 residues short of the end of the CDR3; the missing end is completed from the germline J gene. V lost 5 bases, J lost 5 bases, and 15 bases lay in between. Germline V gives CDR1 SGHTA, CDR2 FQGNSA. The CDR3 totals 14 residues.

At least ten counts were recorded for this clone. The read ends 3 residues early relative to the CDR3; the germline J gene fills the gap. The J gene is TRBJ2-5, the V gene TRBV5-1; possibly TRBD2 for D (5 bases). V gave up 0 bases and J gave up 0 bases, with 9 bases separating them. CDR1 and CDR2 from the germline V gene are SGHRS and YFSETQ. This CDR3 region has 15 residues. Incomplete CDR3 DNA: TGCGCCAGCAGCTTGGGTTCGGGGTACCAAGAGACC. Protein sequence: CASSLGSGYQET. The full CDR3 sequence reads CASSLGSGYQETQYF.

There are many counts of this clone. Read sequence stops 3 residues before the CDR3 end, and the germline J gene provides the missing end. The J gene is TRBJ2-7, the V gene TRBV7-2; possible D gene TRBD1, 6 bases. The CDR3 has 14 amino acids. Germline V gene data show CDR1 as SGHTA and CDR2 as FQGNSA. V was trimmed by 2 bases and J by 5 bases, leaving 13 bases between them. The chain's CDR3 is CASSLQSRDNEQYF. The sequenced CDR3 bases are TGTGCCAGCAGCTTACAAAGTCGGGACAACGAG.

This clone was picked up many times. Coverage ceases 3 residues before the CDR3 finishes, and the germline J gene fills in the end. The chain links TRBV7-8 to TRBJ1-2; perhaps TRBD1 as D (6 bases). Germline CDR1 reads SGHVS; CDR2 reads FQNEAQ. This CDR3 contains 13 residues. CDR3 amino acids: CASSLGVGAGYTF. The part of the CDR3 DNA that was read is TGTGCCAGCAGCTTAGGTGTGGGGGCGGGC.

This clone was seen ten or more times. Read data end 3 residues before the CDR3 end; the end is taken from the germline J gene. The V call is TRBV30, the J call TRBJ1-3; D not resolved. V lost 5 bases and J 4 bases, leaving 15 bases between the germline ends. CDR1 and CDR2 from the germline V gene are GTSNPN and SVGIG (reference sequence). This CDR3 has 14 amino acids. The part of the CDR3 DNA that was read is TGTGCCTGGCGTAGAACCCTTACCGGAAACACC. Its protein product is CAWRRTLTGNT. The complete CDR3 reads CAWRRTLTGNTIYF.

In this sample, this clone turned up many times. The read is 3 residues too short to cover the CDR3 end, so that end is filled in from the germline J gene. At the DNA level, this CDR3 is encoded by other sequences in the same sample as well. The chain combines TRBV5-1 with TRBJ2-2; TRBD1 aligns across 10 bases. The germline CDR1 and CDR2 sequences are SGHRS and YFSETQ. V dropped 4 bases and J dropped 7; count of bases not matched to a gene: 7. This CDR3 spans 15 amino acids. The CDR3 spells CASSPGQGVGGELFF. The DNA read from the CDR3 is TGCGCCAGCAGCCCAGGACAGGGGGTAGGCGGGGAG.

This clone was counted at least ten times. At one end the junction does not follow the germline gene, possibly because of a read error. The read is 3 residues too short to cover the CDR3 end, so that end is filled in from the germline J gene. The chain links TRBV4-1 to TRBJ1-4; a weak D match, TRBD1 (6 bases). In germline, CDR1 is MGHRA, CDR2 YSYEKL. The CDR3 is made up of 15 amino acids. The CDR3 spells CASGQGGGSGEKLFF. The CDR3 bases that were read are TGCGCCAGCGGCCAAGGGGGGGGATCGGGAGAAAAA.

This clone was detected ten times or more. The read ends 3 residues early relative to the CDR3; the germline J gene fills the gap. This sequence joins TRBV5-1 and TRBJ2-3; D is ambiguous. This CDR3 has 11 residues. Germline lookup yields CDR1 SGHRS and CDR2 YFSETQ. Trimming stripped 3 bases from V and 3 bases from J, with 2 bases between. This CDR3 reads CASSSTDTQYF. The CDR3 DNA, read in part, is TGCGCCAGCAGCTCTACAGATACG.

The sample holds many counts of this clone. Sequencing ends 3 residues short of the CDR3 end; the germline J gene provides the rest. The V call is TRBV11-2, the J call TRBJ2-1, with D possibly matching TRBD2 (5 bases). This CDR3 spans 15 amino acids. Trimming pared 6 bases from V and 3 bases from J, leaving 15 bases between. CDR1 SGHAT and CDR2 FQNNGV come from the germline V gene. The CDR3 reads CASSPRGLGYNEQFF. The covered CDR3 bases are TGTGCCAGCAGTCCCCGAGGGCTGGGCTACAATGAG.

This clone came up many times. The CDR3 end is not reached by the read, which stops 3 residues before it; the germline J gene fills it in. The chain carries TRBV20-1 and TRBJ2-5; 11 nucleotides align to TRBD2. The CDR3 sequence is 14 residues long. The V gene end was trimmed by 3 bases and the J gene end by 4 bases; junction bases not matched to a gene: 4. Germline-derived CDR1 and CDR2 are DFQATT and SNEGSKA (reference sequence). CDR3 residues: CSARLAGGGETQYF. CDR3 DNA, as far as it was read: TGCAGTGCTAGGTTAGCGGGAGGGGGAGAGACC.

This clone has a count of ten or more. The read terminates 3 residues ahead of where the CDR3 ends, so the germline J gene completes it. The V call is TRBV5-1, the J call TRBJ1-4, with D maybe TRBD1 (5 bases). The CDR3 contains 15 residues. V was cut by 5 bases and J by 3 bases, with 14 bases left in between. The germline gives CDR1 SGHRS, CDR2 YFSETQ. CDR3 bases read: TGCGCCAGCAGTCCGAGTCAGGGTCCTAATGAAAAA. Its translation is CASSPSQGPNEK. From start to end, the CDR3 is CASSPSQGPNEKLFF. The full variable domain, rest sourced from reference TRBV5-1 and TRBJ1-4, is KAGVTQTPRYLIKTRGQQVTLSCSPISGHRSVSWYQQTPGQGLQFLFEYFSETQRNKGNFPGRFSGRQFSNSRSEMNVSTLELGDSALYLCASSPSQGPNEKLFFGSGTQLSVL.

About this clone itself: The CDR3 end is not reached by the read, which stops 3 residues before it; the germline J gene fills it in. This chain uses TRBV2 with TRBJ1-2; the D gene is possibly TRBD1 (5 bases). CDR1 is SNHLY and CDR2 is FYNNEI in the germline V gene. Trimming removed 6 bases at V and 4 bases at J, with 15 bases between. This CDR3 region has 14 residues. The CDR3 DNA, read in part, is TGTGCCAGCAGGGCAGGGTTGGGCCGCTATGGC. Amino acid sequence: CASRAGLGRYG. The entire CDR3 protein reads CASRAGLGRYGYTF.

At least ten counts were recorded for this clone. The read finishes 3 residues shy of the CDR3 end, and the germline J gene is used to complete it. The rearrangement links TRBV6-2 or TRBV6-3 to TRBJ2-1; TRBD1 agrees at 7 bases. V lost 6 bases and J lost 5; bases outside the gene matches: 4. The CDR3 has 13 amino acids. Germline lookup yields CDR1 MNHEY and CDR2 SVGEGT. Incomplete CDR3 DNA: TGTGCCAGCAGCGACAGGGATCACAATGAG. This codes for CASSDRDHNE. The CDR3 reads in full as CASSDRDHNEQFF.

This clone showed up just a few times. The CDR3 extends 3 residues past the end of the read, so its final part is completed from the germline J gene. The gene calls are TRBV5-8 and TRBJ2-3; unclear D gene. Deletions cut 4 bases from V and 0 bases from J, with 9 bases between. Germline values: CDR1 SGHTS, CDR2 YDEGEE. The CDR3 covers 14 residues. CDR3 region: CASSQDWSTDTQYF. CDR3 DNA, as far as it was read: TGTGCCAGCAGCCAGGATTGGAGCACAGATACG.